This is a list of T cell receptor beta chains from one sample in a study of blood T cell repertoires in COVID-19. The repertoire was sequenced with immunoSEQ multiplex PCR; TCRdb's copy has only in-frame clones and lacks some. This repertoire shows about 200,000 clones, 85% to 90% found once; its top ten account for 6.2%. Source material: peripheral blood. These receptors originate from a man aged 55-75 years who had recovered from COVID-19. Both conserved end residues are trimmed from each CDR3.

ASSQSGQREGQETQY TRBJ2-5 TRBV23-1
AWRFSENTGELF TRBJ2-2 TRBV30
ASSAGGSPGLF TRBJ1-4 TRBV19
ASSLWDREGGRYGYT TRBJ1-2 TRBV7-9
SARDQIRLF TRBJ1-4 TRBV20-1
ASTRGVSNQPQH TRBJ1-5 TRBV19
ASTPLGRRGNEQY TRBJ2-7 TRBV7-8
ASTKQARVDYGYT TRBJ1-2 TRBV19
ANHGCRDYGYT TRBJ1-2 TRBV6-4
ASSPYGESTNEKLF TRBJ1-4 TRBV7-6
ASRDSYEQY TRBJ2-7 TRBV6-6
AIRSGTGGLDEQF TRBJ2-1 TRBV10-3
ASSQEGLAGDRLWEQY TRBJ2-7 TRBV4-2
VRSLVRGLSYGYT TRBJ1-2 TRBV7-5
ASSSRPSGEETQY TRBJ2-5 TRBV7-2
SGVGGFDFEQY TRBJ2-7 TRBV29-1
ASSFYSSGEGTQY TRBJ2-5 TRBV7-2
ASTLDSTSGNTIY TRBJ1-3 TRBV4-1
ASSPVVGGGAYEQY TRBJ2-7 TRBV7-2
ASSLALSTDTQY TRBJ2-3 TRBV5-1
ASSVVVGPNEKLF TRBJ1-4 TRBV9
SVGVGLGHSSYEQY TRBJ2-7 TRBV29-1
ASSVSSGTEETQY TRBJ2-5 TRBV2
ASSLPPRRFSGANVLT TRBJ2-6 TRBV6-2/TRBV6-3
ASSLTPQANYGYT TRBJ1-2 TRBV27
ASSWTGTDGGYT TRBJ1-2 TRBV5-1
ASSLGAGGSSHYGYT TRBJ1-2 TRBV11-2
ASSHSGLAGYNEQF TRBJ2-1 TRBV3-1/TRBV3-2
ASSYSRAGGNEQF TRBJ2-1 TRBV6-5
ASGLAGVFEQF TRBJ2-1 TRBV30
ASSDQGTGSLGYT TRBJ1-2 TRBV6-1
ASSRELSYEAF TRBJ1-1 TRBV6-5
ASSLDRSYGYT TRBJ1-2 TRBV12-3/TRBV12-4